This T cell receptor beta chain was recovered during a study of cytomegalovirus exposure and HLA in healthy donors. The study ran its PCR with 60 Vbeta and 13 Jbeta primers. Method: immunoSEQ multiplex PCR; TCRdb's copy keeps in-frame clones and lacks some. The data hold tens of thousands of clones, with around 72% observed a single time. The CDR3 has 14 residues. The germline V gene has CDR1 SGHNT and CDR2 YENEEA. Between the trimmed V and J ends, which lost 1 base and 5 bases, there was a span of 9 bases. In this sample, this clone turned up a few times. The J gene is TRBJ2-1, the V gene TRBV11-3; D not certain. This TCR was sampled from a male donor in good health and CMV-seropositive. The sequenced sample was PBMCs. DNA for the CDR3: TGTGCCAGCAGCTTAGCCTTTAGTGACAATGAGCAGTTCTTC. It codes for CASSLAFSDNEQFF.